The subject of this entry is one T cell receptor (beta chain). As yet, its antigen is unknown. This entry comes from a study of cytomegalovirus exposure and HLA in healthy donors. Study findings and constraints: An observed cluster of highly shared sequence variants was recorded as a likely sequencing artifact. Reportedly, a later analysis found an Asian-associated ancestry cluster had fewer N-insertions than the approximately 700-donor mean.

Primers: 60 Vbeta forward and 13 Jbeta reverse. The method was immunoSEQ multiplex PCR; TCRdb's version includes in-frame clones alone and lacks a portion of them. Altogether around 110,000 clones are present, more than 65% being singletons, with the ten largest covering roughly 0.9%. Germline-derived CDR1 and CDR2 are LNHDA and SQIVND (reference sequence). V dropped 6 bases and J dropped 2 bases, with 13 bases sitting between them. This CDR3 has 14 amino acids. This TCR derives from a woman in her twenties or thirties in good health and CMV-seronegative. This chain uses TRBV19 with TRBJ2-5, with D possibly being TRBD2 (6 bases). The sequenced material came from PBMCs. CDR3 sequence: CASSYLGGQETQYF. The DNA of the CDR3 is TGTGCCAGTAGCTACCTAGGAGGGCAAGAGACCCAGTACTTC.